This TCR beta chain was retrieved from a study of T cell responses to AZD1222 COVID-19 vaccine. Study in general: Whether given at about 4 or about 12 weeks, second doses were pooled.

Note on this clone: What it binds is unknown.

There are 14 residues in the CDR3. Germline values: CDR1 SGHTA, CDR2 FQGNSA. The V gene lost 5 bases and the J gene lost 10 bases, with 18 bases spanning the gap. This table comes from immunoSEQ multiplex PCR, and its TCRdb copy is limited to in-frame clones, with some not included. Seen here are some 96,000 clones, about nine tenths observed once, and the top ten hold under 3%. Study-wide results and caveats: All repertoire sampling was performed exclusively after the peak T cell response.

The specimen comprised peripheral blood, sampled on day 0 of AZD1222 vaccination. The J gene is TRBJ2-1, the V gene TRBV7-2; no firm D call. This receptor was obtained from an adult in good health. The CDR3 spells CASSPSTALEEQFF. The CDR3 nucleotides read TGTGCCAGCAGCCCTTCAACGGCCTTAGAGGAGCAGTTCTTC.